This T cell receptor (beta chain) was documented in a study of control samples from healthy donors and cancer patients. Produced via immunoSEQ multiplex PCR; TCRdb's table is partial and in-frame only. The sample yields 100,000 or so clones, approximately 90% seen once. Germline values: CDR1 LNHDA, CDR2 SQIVND (reference sequence). The CDR3 covers 17 residues. Trimming at V came to 5 bases and at J to 0 bases, leaving 11 bases not matched to a gene. V and J are TRBV19 and TRBJ1-1; 8 bases are shared with TRBD1. Sequencing was done on a sample of blood. The origin of this receptor is a woman under 30 in good health. The CDR3 coding sequence is TGTGCCAGTAGTCGATCAGGGGGCCCGGTCATGAACACTGAAGCTTTCTTT. Protein product: CASSRSGGPVMNTEAFF.